This T cell receptor (beta chain) was found in a study of blood T cells in healthy people across ages. This CDR3 has 14 amino acids. Germline trimming cut 5 bases from V and 3 bases from J; bases unmatched to any gene: 5. Regarding the study as a whole: Versus aged donors, long-lived donors had higher diversity and more naive CD4+ cells.

This clonotype showed up just a few times. Its antigen is undetermined. Sample-barcoded 5' priming and a J-beta primer mix drove a second PCR of roughly 7 to 11 cycles. TCRdb fed the 5' RACE reads into MiXCR, producing one record per CDR3 protein. The sample holds about 1.8 million distinct CDR3 sequences; around half are singletons and the top ten take 2.1%. The chain has TRBV12-3 or TRBV12-4 and TRBJ2-7; TRBD1 matches 9 bases. This clonotype was sampled from a woman aged 40 to 50 in good health. The sequenced material came from blood. Written as DNA, the CDR3 is TGTGCCAGCAGTCCAACGGGACAGGGCTACGAGCAGTACTTC. Amino acids: CASSPTGQGYEQYF.